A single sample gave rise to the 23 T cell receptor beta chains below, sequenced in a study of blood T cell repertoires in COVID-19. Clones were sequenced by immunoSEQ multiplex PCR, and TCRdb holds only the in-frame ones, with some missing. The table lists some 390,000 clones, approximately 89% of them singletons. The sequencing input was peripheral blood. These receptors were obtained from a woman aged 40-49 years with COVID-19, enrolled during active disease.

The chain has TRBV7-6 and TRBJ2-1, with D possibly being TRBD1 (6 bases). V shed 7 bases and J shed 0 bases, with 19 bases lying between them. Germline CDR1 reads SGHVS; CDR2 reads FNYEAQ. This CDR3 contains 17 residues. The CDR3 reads CASTPRGDGRSYNEQFF. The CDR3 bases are TGTGCCAGCACCCCCAGGGGAGATGGTCGCTCCTACAATGAGCAGTTCTTC.

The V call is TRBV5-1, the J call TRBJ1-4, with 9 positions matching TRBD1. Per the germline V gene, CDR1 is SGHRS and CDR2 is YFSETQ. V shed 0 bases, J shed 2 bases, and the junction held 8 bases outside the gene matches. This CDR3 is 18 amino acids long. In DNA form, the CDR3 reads TGCGCCAGCAGCTTGGTACAGGGGGCTTCTCGGACTAATGAAAAACTGTTTTTT. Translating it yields CASSLVQGASRTNEKLFF.

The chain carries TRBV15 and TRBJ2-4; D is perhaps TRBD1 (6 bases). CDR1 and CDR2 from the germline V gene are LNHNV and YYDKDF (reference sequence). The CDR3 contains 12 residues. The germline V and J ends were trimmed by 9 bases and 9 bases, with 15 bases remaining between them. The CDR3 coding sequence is TGTGCCACGTCCACAGGGTACCGCATTCAGTACTTC. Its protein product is CATSTGYRIQYF. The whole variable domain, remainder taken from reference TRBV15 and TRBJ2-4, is DAMVIQNPRYQVTQFGKPVTLSCSQTLNHNVMYWYQQKSSQAPKLLFHYYDKDFNNEADTPDNFQSRRPNTSFCFLDIRSPGLGDTAMYLCATSTGYRIQYFGAGTRLSVL.

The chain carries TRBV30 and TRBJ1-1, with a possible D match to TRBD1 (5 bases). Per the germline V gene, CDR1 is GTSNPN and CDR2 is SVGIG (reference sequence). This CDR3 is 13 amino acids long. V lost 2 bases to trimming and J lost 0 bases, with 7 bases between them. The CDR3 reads CAWSNRLNTEAFF. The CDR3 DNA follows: TGTGCCTGGAGTAACAGGCTGAACACTGAAGCTTTCTTT. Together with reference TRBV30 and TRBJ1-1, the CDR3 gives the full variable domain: SQTIHQWPATLVQPVGSPLSLECTVEGTSNPNLYWYRQAAGRGLQLLFYSVGIGQISSEVPQNLSASRPQDRQFILSSKKLLLSDSGFYLCAWSNRLNTEAFFGQGTRLTVV.

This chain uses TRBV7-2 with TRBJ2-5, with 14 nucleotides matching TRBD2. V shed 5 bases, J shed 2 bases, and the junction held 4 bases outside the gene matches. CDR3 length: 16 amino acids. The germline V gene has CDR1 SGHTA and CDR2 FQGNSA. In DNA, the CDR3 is TGTGCCAGCAGCCTAGGACTAGCGGGGGGACAAGAGACCCAGTACTTC. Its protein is CASSLGLAGGQETQYF.

The CDR3 sequence: CASRVGGQDYGYTF. Here the CDR3 DNA reads TGTGCCAGCAGGGTCGGAGGGCAAGACTATGGCTACACCTTC. This chain joins TRBV28 and TRBJ1-2; D is undetermined. The CDR3 has 14 amino acids. Per germline, CDR1 MDHEN and CDR2 SYDVKM. Between the trimmed V and J ends, which lost 6 bases and 3 bases, there was a span of 14 bases.

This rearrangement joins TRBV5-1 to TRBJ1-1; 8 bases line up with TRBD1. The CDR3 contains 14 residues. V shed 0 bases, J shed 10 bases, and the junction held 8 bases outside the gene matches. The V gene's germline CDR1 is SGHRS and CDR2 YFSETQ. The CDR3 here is CASSLGRQGFGAFF. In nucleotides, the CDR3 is TGCGCCAGCAGCTTGGGACGACAGGGGTTTGGAGCTTTCTTT.

This CDR3 reads CASSLSGQKNTEAFF. CDR3 coding DNA: TGCGCCAGCAGCTTGAGCGGACAGAAGAACACTGAAGCTTTCTTT. The rearrangement uses TRBV5-1 and TRBJ1-1; a weak D match, TRBD1 (6 bases). From germline, CDR1 is SGHRS and CDR2 YFSETQ. CDR3 size: 15 residues. Trimming shortened V by 1 base and J by 1 base, and 11 bases separated the two germline ends. Looking up the rest from reference TRBV5-1 and TRBJ1-1 gives the full variable domain: KAGVTQTPRYLIKTRGQQVTLSCSPISGHRSVSWYQQTPGQGLQFLFEYFSETQRNKGNFPGRFSGRQFSNSRSEMNVSTLELGDSALYLCASSLSGQKNTEAFFGQGTRLTVV.

DNA for the CDR3: TGTGCCAGCAGCGCCCATTCGGGACAGGGCAACCAAGAGACCCAGTACTTC. Residues: CASSAHSGQGNQETQYF. The rearrangement uses TRBV9 and TRBJ2-5, with TRBD1 matching 9 bases. Per germline, CDR1 SGDLS and CDR2 YYNGEE. The CDR3 is 17 amino acids. V was clipped by 3 bases and J by 0 bases; unmatched bases: 9. The full variable domain, completed using reference TRBV9 and TRBJ2-5, is DSGVTQTPKHLITATGQRVTLRCSPRSGDLSVYWYQQSLDQGLQFLIQYYNGEERAKGNILERFSAQQFPDLHSELNLSSLELGDSALYFCASSAHSGQGNQETQYFGPGTRLLVL.

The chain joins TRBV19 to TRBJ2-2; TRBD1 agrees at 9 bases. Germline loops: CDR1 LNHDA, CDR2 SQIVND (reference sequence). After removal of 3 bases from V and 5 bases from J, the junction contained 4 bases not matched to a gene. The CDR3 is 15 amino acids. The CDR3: CASSIGTGLTGELFF. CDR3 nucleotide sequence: TGTGCCAGTAGTATTGGGACAGGGTTGACCGGGGAGCTGTTTTTT.

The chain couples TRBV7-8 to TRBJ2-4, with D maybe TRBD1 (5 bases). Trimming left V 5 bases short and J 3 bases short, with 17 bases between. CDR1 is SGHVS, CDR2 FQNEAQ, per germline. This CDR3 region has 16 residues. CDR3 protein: CASSPIRGADKNIQYF. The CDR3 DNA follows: TGTGCCAGCAGCCCGATAAGGGGTGCCGACAAAAACATTCAGTACTTC.

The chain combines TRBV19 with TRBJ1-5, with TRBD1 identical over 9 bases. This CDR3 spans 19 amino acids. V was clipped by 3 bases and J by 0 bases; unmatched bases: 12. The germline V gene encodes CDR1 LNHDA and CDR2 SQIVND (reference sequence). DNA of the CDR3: TGTGCCAGTAGTATTAATTCGGACAGGGGACTTTATAGCAATCAGCCCCAGCATTTT. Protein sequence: CASSINSDRGLYSNQPQHF.

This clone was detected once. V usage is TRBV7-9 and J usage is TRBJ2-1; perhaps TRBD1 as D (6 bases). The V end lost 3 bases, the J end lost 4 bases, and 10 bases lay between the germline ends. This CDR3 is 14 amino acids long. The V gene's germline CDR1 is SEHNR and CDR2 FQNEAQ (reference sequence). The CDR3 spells CASSLPGTYNEQFF. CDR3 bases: TGTGCCAGCAGCTTGCCAGGGACATACAATGAGCAGTTCTTC.

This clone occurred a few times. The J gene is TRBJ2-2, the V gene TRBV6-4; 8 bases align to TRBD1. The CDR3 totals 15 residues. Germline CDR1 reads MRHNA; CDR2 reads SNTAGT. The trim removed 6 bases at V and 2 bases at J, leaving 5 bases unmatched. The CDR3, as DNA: TGTGCCAGCAGCGGCGGACAGGGCAACACCGGGGAGCTGTTTTTT. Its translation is CASSGGQGNTGELFF.

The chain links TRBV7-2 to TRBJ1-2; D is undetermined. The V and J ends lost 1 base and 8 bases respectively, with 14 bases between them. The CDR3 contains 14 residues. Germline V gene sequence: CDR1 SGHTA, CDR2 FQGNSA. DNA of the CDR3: TGTGCCAGCAGCTTAGGCCCAGGCGTCTCAGGCTACACCTTC. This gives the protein CASSLGPGVSGYTF.

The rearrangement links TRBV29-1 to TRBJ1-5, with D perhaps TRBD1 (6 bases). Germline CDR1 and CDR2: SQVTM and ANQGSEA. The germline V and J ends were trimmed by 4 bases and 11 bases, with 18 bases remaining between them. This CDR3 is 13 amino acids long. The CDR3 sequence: CSVVWGPQGAQHF. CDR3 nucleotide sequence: TGCAGCGTTGTGTGGGGGCCGCAAGGGGCCCAGCATTTT.

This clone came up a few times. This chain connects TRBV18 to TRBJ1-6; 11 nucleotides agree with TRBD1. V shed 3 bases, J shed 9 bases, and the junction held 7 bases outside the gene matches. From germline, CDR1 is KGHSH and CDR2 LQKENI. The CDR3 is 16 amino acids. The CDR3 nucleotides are TGTGCCAGCTCACCGGACAGGGGGCAGGGTCGTTCACCCCTCCACTTT. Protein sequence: CASSPDRGQGRSPLHF.

CDR3 in amino acids: CASSIGSSGRLDTQYF. In nucleotides, the CDR3 is TGTGCCAGTAGTATAGGGTCTAGCGGGAGATTAGATACGCAGTATTTT. V usage is TRBV19 and J usage is TRBJ2-3; 10 bases map to TRBD2. CDR1 and CDR2 (germline): LNHDA, SQIVND (reference sequence). J was trimmed by 5 bases and V by 1 base; bases with no gene match: 6. The CDR3 loop spans 16 amino acids. Complete variable domain (other parts from reference TRBV19 and TRBJ2-3): DGGITQSPKYLFRKEGQNVTLSCEQNLNHDAMYWYRQDPGQGLRLIYYSQIVNDFQKGDIAEGYSVSREKKESFPLTVTSAQKNPTAFYLCASSIGSSGRLDTQYFGPGTRLTVL.

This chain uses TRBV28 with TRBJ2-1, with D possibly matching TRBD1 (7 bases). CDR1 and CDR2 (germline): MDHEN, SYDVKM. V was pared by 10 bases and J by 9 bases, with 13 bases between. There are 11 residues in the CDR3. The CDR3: CAIRGAGEQFF. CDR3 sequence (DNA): TGTGCCATCAGGGGGGCGGGTGAGCAGTTCTTC.

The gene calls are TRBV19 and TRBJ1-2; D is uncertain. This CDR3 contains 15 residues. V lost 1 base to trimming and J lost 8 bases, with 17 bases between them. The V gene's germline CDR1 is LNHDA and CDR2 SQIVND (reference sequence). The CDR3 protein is CASSIAGVFLLGYTF. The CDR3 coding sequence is TGTGCCAGTAGTATAGCTGGAGTCTTCCTTTTGGGCTACACCTTC. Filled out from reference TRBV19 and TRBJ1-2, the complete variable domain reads DGGITQSPKYLFRKEGQNVTLSCEQNLNHDAMYWYRQDPGQGLRLIYYSQIVNDFQKGDIAEGYSVSREKKESFPLTVTSAQKNPTAFYLCASSIAGVFLLGYTFGSGTRLTVV.

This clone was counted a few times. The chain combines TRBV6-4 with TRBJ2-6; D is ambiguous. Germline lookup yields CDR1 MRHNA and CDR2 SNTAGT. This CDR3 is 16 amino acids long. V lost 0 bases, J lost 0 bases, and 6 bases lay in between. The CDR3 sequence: CASSDSSRSGANVLTF. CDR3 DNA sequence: TGTGCCAGCAGTGACTCTTCCCGCTCTGGGGCCAACGTCCTGACTTTC.

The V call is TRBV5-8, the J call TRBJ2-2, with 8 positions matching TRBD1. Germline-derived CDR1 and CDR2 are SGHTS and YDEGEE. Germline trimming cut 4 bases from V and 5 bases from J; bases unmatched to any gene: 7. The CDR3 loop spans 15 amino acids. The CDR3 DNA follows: TGTGCCAGCAGCCAAAGGACAGGGTCGACCGGGGAGCTGTTTTTT. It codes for CASSQRTGSTGELFF.

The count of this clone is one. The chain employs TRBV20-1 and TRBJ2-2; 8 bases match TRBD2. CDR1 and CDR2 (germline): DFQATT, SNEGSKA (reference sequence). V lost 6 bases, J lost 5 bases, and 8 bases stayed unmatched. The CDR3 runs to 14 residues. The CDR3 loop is CSASAREDTGELFF. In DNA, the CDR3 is TGCAGTGCCAGTGCGCGGGAGGATACCGGGGAGCTGTTTTTT.